Following are 4 T cell receptor beta chains from one sample sequenced in a study of cytomegalovirus exposure and HLA in healthy donors. The PCR was carried out with 60 Vbeta primers and 13 Jbeta primers. Libraries were prepared by immunoSEQ multiplex PCR; TCRdb keeps only in-frame clonotypes and omits some of them. This table has tens of thousands of clones, roughly 60% appearing once. The sample consisted of PBMCs. The receptors stem from a human donor in good health.

This chain joins TRBV29-1 and TRBJ1-3; 11 nucleotides line up with TRBD1. Germline V gene lookup returns CDR1 SQVTM and CDR2 ANQGSEA. The CDR3 extends over 15 amino acids. The junction had 5 bases not matched to a gene; V was cut back by 7 bases and J by 0 bases. CDR3 sequence: CSATGTGGSGNTIYF. The CDR3 DNA reads as TGCAGCGCCACCGGGACAGGGGGCTCTGGAAACACCATATATTTT.

In this sample, this clone turned up a few times. V and J are TRBV30 and TRBJ1-3; TRBD1 agrees at 7 bases. Germline trimming cut 0 bases from V and 0 bases from J; bases unmatched to any gene: 14. CDR1 and CDR2 (germline): GTSNPN, SVGIG (reference sequence). The length of the CDR3 is 19 residues. The DNA for the CDR3 is TGTGCCTGGAGTGTCATTCGGGACAGTCGAAGTTTCTCTGGAAACACCATATATTTT. It codes for CAWSVIRDSRSFSGNTIYF.

This clone came up a few times. The CDR3 DNA is TGTGCCAGCAGTGGGACAGCTACCTACGAGCAGTACTTC. It codes for CASSGTATYEQYF. The chain recombines TRBV25-1 with TRBJ2-5; D possibly corresponds to TRBD1 (6 bases). The DNA end is more similar to TRBJ2-7, so the J call may be wrong. The germline V gene has CDR1 MGHDK and CDR2 SYGVNS. This CDR3 spans 13 amino acids.

In DNA, the CDR3 is TGCGCCAGCAGCCAAGATACCAGGCCAGAAAAACTGTTTTTT. Amino acids: CASSQDTRPEKLFF. The chain employs TRBV4-3 and TRBJ1-4; no definite D call. V lost 0 bases and J 8 bases, leaving 10 bases between the germline ends. CDR1 LGHNA and CDR2 YSLEER come from the germline V gene. The CDR3 totals 14 residues.